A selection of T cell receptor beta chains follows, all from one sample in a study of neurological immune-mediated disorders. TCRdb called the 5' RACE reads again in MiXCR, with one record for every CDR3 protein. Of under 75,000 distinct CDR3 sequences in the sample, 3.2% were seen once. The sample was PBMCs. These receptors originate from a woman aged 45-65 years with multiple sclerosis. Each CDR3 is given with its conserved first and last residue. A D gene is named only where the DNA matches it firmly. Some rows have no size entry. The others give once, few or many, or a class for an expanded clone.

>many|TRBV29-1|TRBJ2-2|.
CSVEDNTGELFF
TGCAGCGTTGAAGATAACACCGGGGAGCTGTTTTTT
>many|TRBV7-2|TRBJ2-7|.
CASSQGASAPYEQYF
TGTGCCAGCAGCCAAGGGGCATCGGCACCCTACGAGCAGTACTTC
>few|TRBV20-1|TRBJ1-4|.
CSAREKERPNEKLFF
TGCAGTGCTAGAGAAAAAGAACGGCCTAATGAAAAACTGTTTTTT
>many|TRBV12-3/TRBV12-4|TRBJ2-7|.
CASKQDSNSYEQYF
TGTGCCAGCAAACAGGACAGCAACTCCTACGAGCAGTACTTC
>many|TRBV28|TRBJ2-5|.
CASKVGGGWANQETQYF
TGTGCCAGCAAGGTGGGAGGAGGCTGGGCAAACCAAGAGACCCAGTACTTC
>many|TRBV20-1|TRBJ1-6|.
CSAHWGGSYNSPLHF
TGCAGTGCCCATTGGGGGGGCTCCTATAATTCACCCCTCCACTTT
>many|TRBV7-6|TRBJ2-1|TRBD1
CASSLAPGQGRREQFF
TGTGCCAGCAGCTTAGCGCCGGGACAGGGAAGAAGAGAGCAGTTCTTC
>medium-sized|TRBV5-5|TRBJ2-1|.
CASSYGVGNEQFF
TGTGCCAGCAGCTACGGCGTGGGCAATGAGCAGTTCTTC
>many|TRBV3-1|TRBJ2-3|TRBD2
CASSLGGARTDTQYF
TGTGCCAGCAGCCTCGGGGGGGCCAGAACAGATACGCAGTATTTT
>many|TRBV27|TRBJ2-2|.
CASSFMGLTGELFF
TGTGCCAGCAGTTTTATGGGGTTAACCGGGGAGCTGTTTTTT
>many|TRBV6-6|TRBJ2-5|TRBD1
CASSPIGQGQRETQYF
TGTGCCAGCAGTCCTATAGGCCAGGGACAGAGAGAGACCCAGTACTTC
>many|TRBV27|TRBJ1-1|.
CASSFQASTEAFF
TGTGCCAGCAGTTTCCAAGCGTCAACTGAAGCTTTCTTT
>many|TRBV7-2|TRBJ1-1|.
CASSLEAEVGRGGDTEAFF
TGTGCCAGCAGCTTAGAGGCCGAGGTTGGGCGCGGCGGGGACACTGAAGCTTTCTTT
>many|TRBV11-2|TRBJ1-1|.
CASSAGVTEAFF
TGTGCCAGCAGCGCAGGGGTCACTGAAGCTTTCTTT
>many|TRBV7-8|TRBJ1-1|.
CASSLGARLNTEAFF
TGTGCCAGCAGCTTAGGCGCACGGTTGAACACTGAAGCTTTCTTT
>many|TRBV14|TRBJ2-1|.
CASSQVRFGGLRGNNEQFF
TGTGCCAGCAGCCAAGTTCGATTTGGGGGGCTTAGGGGCAACAATGAGCAGTTCTTC
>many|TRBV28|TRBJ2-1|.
CASHPYNPTDEQFF
TGTGCCAGCCATCCATACAACCCTACAGATGAGCAGTTCTTC
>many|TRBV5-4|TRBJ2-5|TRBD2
CASSLGGRAGAGETQYF
TGTGCCAGCAGCTTGGGTGGACGAGCGGGAGCCGGGGAGACCCAGTACTTC
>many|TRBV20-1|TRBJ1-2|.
CSARNSKGGAYGYTF
TGCAGTGCTAGGAATAGTAAGGGGGGTGCCTATGGCTACACCTTC
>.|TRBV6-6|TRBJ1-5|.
CASSLWDKTQNF
TGTGCCAGCAGTTTGTGGGATAAGACCCAGAATTTT
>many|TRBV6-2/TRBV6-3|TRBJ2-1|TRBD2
CASRPGGLAGIYNEQFF
TGTGCCAGCAGGCCAGGGGGACTAGCGGGGATATACAATGAGCAGTTCTTC
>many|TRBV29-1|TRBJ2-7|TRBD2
CSVQLAVYEQYF
TGCAGCGTCCAACTAGCGGTTTACGAGCAGTACTTC
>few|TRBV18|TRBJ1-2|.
CASSHAPTGTGGYTF
TGTGCCAGCTCACACGCCCCCACCGGAACAGGCGGCTACACCTTC
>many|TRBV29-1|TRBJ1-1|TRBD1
CSVPRGGTGGWWTEAFF
TGCAGCGTCCCACGAGGGGGGACAGGGGGCTGGTGGACTGAAGCTTTCTTT
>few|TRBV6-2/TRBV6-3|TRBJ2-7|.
CASSYSDLGRRSYEQYF
TGTGCCAGCAGTTACTCCGACCTCGGGCGACGCTCCTACGAGCAGTACTTC
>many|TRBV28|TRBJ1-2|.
CASSLNQGNYGYTF
TGTGCCAGCAGCCTCAATCAGGGGAATTATGGCTACACCTTC
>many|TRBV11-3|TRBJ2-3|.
CASSLTGISTDTQYF
TGTGCCAGCAGCTTAACGGGGATAAGCACAGATACGCAGTATTTT
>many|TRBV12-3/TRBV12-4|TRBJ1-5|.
CASSLRGASNQPQHF
TGTGCCAGCAGTTTAAGGGGGGCAAGCAATCAGCCCCAGCATTTT
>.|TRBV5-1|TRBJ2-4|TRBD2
CASSLTTGTSGAPHKNIQYF
TGCGCCAGCAGCTTGACTACCGGGACTAGCGGAGCACCCCACAAAAACATTCAGTACTTC
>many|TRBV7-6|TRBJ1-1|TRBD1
CASSQGQGTEAFF
TGTGCCAGCAGCCAGGGACAGGGGACCGAAGCTTTCTTT
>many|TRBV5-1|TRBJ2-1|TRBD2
CASSSGLAGGPYLPEQFF
TGCGCCAGCAGCTCGGGACTAGCGGGAGGGCCGTATCTTCCTGAGCAGTTCTTC
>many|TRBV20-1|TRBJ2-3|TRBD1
CSLSQQGSDTQYF
TGCAGTCTTTCCCAACAGGGGTCAGATACGCAGTATTTT
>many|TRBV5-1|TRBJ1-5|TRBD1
CASSLGDREQPQHF
TGCGCCAGCAGCTTGGGGGACAGGGAGCAGCCCCAGCATTTT
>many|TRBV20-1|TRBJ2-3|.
CSARDLSDTQYF
TGCAGTGCTAGAGATCTCTCAGATACGCAGTATTTT
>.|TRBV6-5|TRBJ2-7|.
CANSYSIGAYEQYF
TGTGCCAACAGTTACTCGATCGGGGCCTACGAGCAGTACTTC
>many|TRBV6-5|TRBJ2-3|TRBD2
CASSRTSGRAASTDTQYF
TGTGCCAGCAGCCGTACTAGCGGGAGGGCTGCGAGCACAGATACGCAGTATTTT
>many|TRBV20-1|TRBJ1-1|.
CSAEKGPNTEAFF
TGCAGTGCTGAGAAGGGACCGAACACTGAAGCTTTCTTT
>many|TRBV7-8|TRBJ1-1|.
CASSPAGNTEAFF
TGTGCCAGCAGCCCAGCGGGGAACACTGAAGCTTTCTTT
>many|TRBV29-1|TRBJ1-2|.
CSVVGGGDYGYTF
TGCAGCGTTGTAGGGGGGGGTGACTATGGCTACACCTTC
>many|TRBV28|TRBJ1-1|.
CASSAYSTEAFF
TGTGCCAGCAGTGCGTACTCCACTGAAGCTTTCTTT
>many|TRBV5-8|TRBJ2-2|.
CASSVLGARDTGELFF
TGTGCCAGCAGCGTACTGGGGGCAAGGGACACCGGGGAGCTGTTTTTT
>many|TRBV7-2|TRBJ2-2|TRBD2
CASSLGLTSGGALGELFF
TGTGCCAGCAGCTTAGGATTGACTAGCGGGGGGGCCCTCGGGGAGCTGTTTTTT
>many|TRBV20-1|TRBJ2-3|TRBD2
CSARARAGGATDTQYF
TGCAGTGCTAGAGCGCGGGCGGGAGGAGCCACAGATACGCAGTATTTT
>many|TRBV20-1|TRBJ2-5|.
CSARAFAGQILGF
TGCAGTGCTAGAGCTTTCGCGGGACAAATCCTAGGCTTC
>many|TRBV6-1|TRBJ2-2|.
CASNRDLTGELFF
TGTGCCAGCAACCGGGACCTTACCGGGGAGCTGTTTTTT
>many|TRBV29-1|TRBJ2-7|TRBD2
CSARTSSSYEQYF
TGCAGCGCCCGGACTAGCAGCTCCTACGAGCAGTACTTC
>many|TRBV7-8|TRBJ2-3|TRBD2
CASSLGAGASTDTQYF
TGTGCCAGCAGCTTAGGAGCGGGGGCGAGCACAGATACGCAGTATTTT
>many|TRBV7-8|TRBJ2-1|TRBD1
CASSWDRYNEQFF
TGTGCCAGCAGCTGGGACAGATACAATGAGCAGTTCTTC